Listed below are T cell receptor beta chains from one sample, sequenced in a study of T cells in tuberculosis. Data came from immunoSEQ multiplex PCR; TCRdb stores just in-frame clones and leaves some out. This table has tens of thousands of clones, roughly 91% appearing once. Sequencing was done on a sample of CD1b-GMM tetramer-negative cells sorted from PBMCs. The source is an adult woman with latent tuberculosis. Both conserved end residues are part of each CDR3. Fields, in order: V gene, clone size, D gene, J gene, CDR3 length, CDR3 DNA, CDR3 protein. A D gene is named only where the DNA matches it firmly. Rows may omit the clone size; those that give it use once, few, many or a size class.

TRBV7-2	NA	TRBD1	TRBJ1-2	17	TGTGCCAGCAGCCTATCAGCCCTTCACAGGGGGCGCGAGGGCTACACCTTC	CASSLSALHRGREGYTF
TRBV10-2	NA	NA	TRBJ1-1	11	TGCGCCAGCAGTTCCCCCAGTGAAGCTTTCTTT	CASSSPSEAFF
TRBV9	once	TRBD1	TRBJ2-5	17	TGTGCCAGCAGCGTAGGCCTTCGACAGGGGATGGAAGAGACCCAGTACTTC	CASSVGLRQGMEETQYF
TRBV4-2	few	TRBD2	TRBJ2-7	15	TGTGCCAGCAGCCAAGATATAGCGGGGAGCTACGAGCAGTACTTC	CASSQDIAGSYEQYF
TRBV5-6	NA	TRBD2	TRBJ2-5	14	TGTGCCAGCAGCTTCGGTGGGGGGAGGGTGACCCAGTACTTC	CASSFGGGRVTQYF
TRBV5-4	NA	NA	TRBJ2-3	13	TGTGCCAGCAGCTTGTCGGTCACAGATACGCAGTATTTT	CASSLSVTDTQYF
TRBV7-9	NA	NA	TRBJ2-1	11	TGTGCCAGCAGCTTATATGAGGAGCAGTTCTTC	CASSLYEEQFF
TRBV11-2	NA	NA	TRBJ1-1	16	TGTGCCAGCAGCTTAGATAGCTGGGGAGTGAACACTGAAGCTTTCTTT	CASSLDSWGVNTEAFF
TRBV28	NA	NA	TRBJ1-4	16	TGTGCCAGCAGTTTAAGGGGGGGGCTTGTTGATGAAAAACTGTTTTTT	CASSLRGGLVDEKLFF
TRBV10-3	NA	TRBD1	TRBJ1-1	19	TGTGCCATCAGTGAGTCGAAGTCCATAACAGGGGGTAAAAGCACTGAAGCTTTCTTT	CAISESKSITGGKSTEAFF
TRBV5-4	NA	TRBD2	TRBJ2-3	20	TGTGCCAGCAGCTTTCCGCCCTCGTCCAGCGGGGGGCTGGCGGCAGATACGCAGTATTTT	CASSFPPSSSGGLAADTQYF
TRBV5-1	NA	NA	TRBJ2-5	14	TGCGCCAGCAGCTTGGGCGGGGTTTTAGAGACCCAGTACTTC	CASSLGGVLETQYF
TRBV7-2	NA	NA	TRBJ2-3	14	TGTGCCAGCAGCGACCCATGGACTGGTGATACGCAGTATTTT	CASSDPWTGDTQYF
TRBV7-9	few	NA	TRBJ1-3	16	TGTGCCGGGGGGTCCACGGGACGCTCCTCTGGAAACACCATATATTTT	CAGGSTGRSSGNTIYF
TRBV29-1	NA	TRBD1	TRBJ1-1	13	TGCAGCGCGACAGGGGCGAAGGGGACTGAAGCTTTCTTT	CSATGAKGTEAFF
TRBV6-1	NA	TRBD1	TRBJ2-1	16	TGTGCCAGCAGTGAAGCTCCCAGGGGGACCTACAATGAGCAGTTCTTC	CASSEAPRGTYNEQFF
TRBV27	NA	TRBD1	TRBJ1-2	13	TGTGCCAGCAGTCCGGACAGGAACTATGGCTACACCTTC	CASSPDRNYGYTF
TRBV18	few	TRBD1	TRBJ1-5	17	TGTGCCAGCTCACCGGACAGGGGGCGCGAAGGCAATCAGCCCCAGCATTTT	CASSPDRGREGNQPQHF
TRBV5-1	NA	TRBD1	TRBJ2-1	16	TGCGCCAGCAGCTTGTCCCCAGGGGGCACCTACAATGAGCAGTTCTTC	CASSLSPGGTYNEQFF
TRBV5-5	NA	NA	TRBJ1-5	14	TGTGCCAGCAGCTTGGGCGAAGCCTACCAGCCCCAGCATTTT	CASSLGEAYQPQHF
TRBV19	NA	NA	TRBJ1-5	12	TGTGCCAGTAGTTCCCGACTGCAGCCCCAGCATTTT	CASSSRLQPQHF
TRBV6-1	NA	NA	TRBJ1-2	12	TGTGCCAGCAGTGAAAGGAGATATGGCTACACCTTC	CASSERRYGYTF
TRBV2	NA	TRBD1	TRBJ1-5	19	TGTGCCAGCAGGGATAGGACAGGGGTGGCTGAATATAGCAATCAGCCCCAGCATTTT	CASRDRTGVAEYSNQPQHF
TRBV6-1	NA	NA	TRBJ2-1	14	TGTGCCAGCAGTGTACGGACAGGAGGGGATGGGCAGTTCTTC	CASSVRTGGDGQFF
TRBV5-1	once	TRBD1	TRBJ1-2	17	TGCGCCAGCAGCTCGACCGGGACAGGGGCTTTTCTCTATGGCTACACCTTC	CASSSTGTGAFLYGYTF
TRBV19	NA	NA	TRBJ1-3	15	TGCGCCACCGATCAGGGCCTATTGGGTGGAAACACCATATATTTT	CATDQGLLGGNTIYF
TRBV5-1	NA	TRBD1	TRBJ2-2	15	TGCGCCAGCCACCGGGACAGGGTAGGGGCCGGGGAGCTGTTTTTT	CASHRDRVGAGELFF
TRBV4-1	NA	TRBD1	TRBJ2-3	15	TGCGCCAGCAGCCAAGTGTGGACAGGTTCAGATACGCAGTATTTT	CASSQVWTGSDTQYF
TRBV12-5	NA	TRBD1	TRBJ2-2	19	TGTGCTAGTGGTTTGTGGAGCGATAGGGGGCCACTGAACACCGGGGAGCTGTTTTTT	CASGLWSDRGPLNTGELFF
TRBV30	NA	TRBD1	TRBJ1-2	14	TGTGCCTGGACCAGGACAGGGAAATACTATGGCTACACCTTC	CAWTRTGKYYGYTF
TRBV12-5	few	NA	TRBJ2-3	14	TGTGCTAGTGGGCTCGACAGGAGCACAGATACGCAGTATTTT	CASGLDRSTDTQYF